This TCR beta chain was profiled in a study of regulatory T cells in long-lasting Graves disease. Findings and limits, study-wide: Less diverse TCR repertoires were seen in persistent Graves' patients than in newly diagnosed ones. Persistent disease preferred TRBV28, TRBJ1-2 and TRBJ2-5.

Regarding time point: newly diagnosed GD, antithyroid drugs for less than 3 months. PBMCs were the source of the RNA used for TCR sequencing. With iRepertoire HTBI primers and Arm-PCR of CDR3 regions, TCR beta libraries were built. TCRdb analysed the multiplex PCR reads with MiXCR anew, one entry per CDR3 protein. The sample lists 450,000 to 700,000 distinct CDR3 sequences, approximately 13% occurring once. Looked up from germline, CDR1 is SQVTM and CDR2 is ANQGSEA. This CDR3 has 11 amino acids. The V gene lost 6 bases and the J gene lost 5 bases, with 8 bases spanning the gap. This clonotype was found a few times. Its antigen is as yet unknown. The same sample was also used in a study of T cells in Graves' hyperthyroidism and ophthalmopathy. That work contributes: Most thyroid clonotypes expanded above 0.001 were also detected in blood.

The chain couples TRBV29-1 to TRBJ2-1; possibly TRBD2 for D (5 bases). The sample in question was peripheral blood mononuclear cells (PBMCs), obtained at new diagnosis, from a patient treated with antithyroid drugs. This TCR came from a man younger than 40 with Graves disease. As DNA, the CDR3 is TGCAGCGTAACAGCGGACAATGAGCAGTTCTTC. Its translation is CSVTADNEQFF.